This TCR beta chain is from a study of PD-1 blockade in classical Hodgkin lymphoma. Profiled with immunoSEQ multiplex PCR; TCRdb holds only in-frame clones, not every one. This sample carries 50,000 or so clones, approximately 73% of them seen once, and the ten largest clones take more than 12%. The CDR3 has 14 amino acids. Germline CDR1 is SQVTM and CDR2 is ANQGSEA. V lost 4 bases, J lost 0 bases, and 10 bases lay in between. Study-level results: CD4+ but not CD8+ TCR diversity rose significantly by C4D1. The study reported lower baseline TCR diversity in newly diagnosed patients than in healthy donors. Complete responders had baseline diversity similar to newly diagnosed patients.

On this clone: What it binds is not known.

Relapse was seen in all patients after autologous stem cell transplantation, and brentuximab vedotin exposure was variable. V gene TRBV29-1 combines with J gene TRBJ1-3; no reliable D call. The sequence derives from a human donor with classical Hodgkin lymphoma. The sequencing used peripheral blood mononuclear cells (PBMCs), collected before the second cycle of nivolumab. The DNA for the CDR3 is TGCAGCGTTGGACTGCTCAACTCTGGAAACACCATATATTTT. It yields the protein CSVGLLNSGNTIYF.